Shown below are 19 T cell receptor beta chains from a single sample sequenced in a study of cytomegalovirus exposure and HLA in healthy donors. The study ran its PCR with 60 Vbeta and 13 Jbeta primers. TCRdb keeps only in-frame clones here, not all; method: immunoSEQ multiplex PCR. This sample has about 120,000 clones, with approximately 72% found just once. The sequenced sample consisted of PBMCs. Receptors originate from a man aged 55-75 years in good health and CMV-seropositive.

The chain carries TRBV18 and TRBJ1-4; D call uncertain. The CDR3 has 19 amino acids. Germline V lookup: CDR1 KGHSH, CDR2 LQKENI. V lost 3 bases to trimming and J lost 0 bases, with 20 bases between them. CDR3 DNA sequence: TGTGCCAGCTCACCTGGATTGAGTCGAATAGCGGCAACTAATGAAAAACTGTTTTTT. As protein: CASSPGLSRIAATNEKLFF. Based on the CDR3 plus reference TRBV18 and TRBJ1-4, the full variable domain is NAGVMQNPRHLVRRRGQEARLRCSPMKGHSHVYWYRQLPEEGLKFMVYLQKENIIDESGMPKERFSAEFPKEGPSILRIQQVVRGDSAAYFCASSPGLSRIAATNEKLFFGSGTQLSVL.

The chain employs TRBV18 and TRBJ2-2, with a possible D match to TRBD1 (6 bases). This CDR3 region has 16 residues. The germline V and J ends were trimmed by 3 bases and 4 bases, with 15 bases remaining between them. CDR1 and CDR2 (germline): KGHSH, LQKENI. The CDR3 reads CASSPPGQRGTGELFF. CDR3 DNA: TGTGCCAGCTCACCTCCCGGACAGCGAGGCACCGGGGAGCTGTTTTTT.

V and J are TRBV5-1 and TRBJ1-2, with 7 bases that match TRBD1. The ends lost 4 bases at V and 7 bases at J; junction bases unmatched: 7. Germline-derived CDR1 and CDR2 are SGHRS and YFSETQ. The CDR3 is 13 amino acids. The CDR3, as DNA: TGCGCCAGCAGCCCTGACAGGGAGTCTGGCTACACCTTC. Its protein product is CASSPDRESGYTF. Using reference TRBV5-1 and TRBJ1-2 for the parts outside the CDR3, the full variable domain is KAGVTQTPRYLIKTRGQQVTLSCSPISGHRSVSWYQQTPGQGLQFLFEYFSETQRNKGNFPGRFSGRQFSNSRSEMNVSTLELGDSALYLCASSPDRESGYTFGSGTRLTVV.

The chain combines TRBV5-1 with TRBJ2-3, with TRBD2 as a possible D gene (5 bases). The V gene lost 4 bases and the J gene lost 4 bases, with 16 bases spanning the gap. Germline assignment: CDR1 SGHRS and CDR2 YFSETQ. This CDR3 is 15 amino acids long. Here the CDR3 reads CASSLGGSEADTQYF. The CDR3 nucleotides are TGCGCCAGCAGCCTAGGCGGGTCCGAGGCAGATACGCAGTATTTT.

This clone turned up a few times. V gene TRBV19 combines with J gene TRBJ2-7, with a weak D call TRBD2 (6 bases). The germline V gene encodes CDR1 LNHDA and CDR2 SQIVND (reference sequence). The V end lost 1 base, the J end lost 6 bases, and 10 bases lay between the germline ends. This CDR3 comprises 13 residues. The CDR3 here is CASSIALAGEQYF. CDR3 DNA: TGTGCCAGTAGTATAGCACTAGCAGGCGAGCAGTACTTC.

In nucleotides, the CDR3 is TGCGCCAGCAGCTCGCGGACTAGCGGGGTAGATCTCGGGTACGAGCAGTACTTC. Residues: CASSSRTSGVDLGYEQYF. The rearrangement links TRBV4-1 to TRBJ2-7, with 12 bases lining up with TRBD2. Germline values: CDR1 MGHRA, CDR2 YSYEKL. This CDR3 contains 18 residues. The V gene end was trimmed by 5 bases and the J gene end by 4 bases; junction bases not matched to a gene: 15.

The DNA of the CDR3 is TGTGCCTGGAGTCCCGACAGGGGTGGCTACGAGCAGTACTTC. The encoded protein is CAWSPDRGGYEQYF. The rearrangement uses TRBV30 and TRBJ2-5, with 8 bases lining up with TRBD1. The end of the DNA is better explained by TRBJ2-7, so the J call may be wrong. From germline, CDR1 is GTSNPN and CDR2 SVGIG (reference sequence). CDR3 length: 14 amino acids.

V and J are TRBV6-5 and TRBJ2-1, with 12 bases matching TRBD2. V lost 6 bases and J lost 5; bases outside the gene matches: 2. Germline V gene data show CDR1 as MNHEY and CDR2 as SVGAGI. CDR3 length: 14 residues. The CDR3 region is CASSRLAGDNEQFF. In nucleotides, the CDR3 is TGTGCCAGCAGCCGACTAGCGGGAGACAATGAGCAGTTCTTC.

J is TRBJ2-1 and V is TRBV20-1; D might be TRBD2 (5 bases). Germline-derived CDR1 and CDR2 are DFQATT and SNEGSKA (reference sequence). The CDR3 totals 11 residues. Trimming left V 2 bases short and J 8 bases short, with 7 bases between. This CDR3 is CSARWRDEQFF. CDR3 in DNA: TGCAGTGCTAGATGGCGGGATGAGCAGTTCTTC.

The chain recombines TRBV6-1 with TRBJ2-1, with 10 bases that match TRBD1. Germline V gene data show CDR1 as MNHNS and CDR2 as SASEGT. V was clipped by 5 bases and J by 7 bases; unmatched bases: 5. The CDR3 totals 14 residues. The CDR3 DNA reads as TGTGCCAGCAGTTTGGACAGGGGGTTAAATGAGCAGTTCTTC. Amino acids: CASSLDRGLNEQFF.

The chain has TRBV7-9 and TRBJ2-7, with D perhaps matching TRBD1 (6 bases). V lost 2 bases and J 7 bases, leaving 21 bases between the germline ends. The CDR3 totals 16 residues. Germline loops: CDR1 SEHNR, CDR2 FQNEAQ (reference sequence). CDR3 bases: TGTGCCAGCAGCTTATTAAGAGCTACAGGGCGGCAAGAGCAGTACTTC. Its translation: CASSLLRATGRQEQYF. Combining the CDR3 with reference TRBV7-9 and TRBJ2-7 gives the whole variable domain DTGVSQNPRHKITKRGQNVTFRCDPISEHNRLYWYRQTLGQGPEFLTYFQNEAQLEKSRLLSDRFSAERPKGSFSTLEIQRTEQGDSAMYLCASSLLRATGRQEQYFGPGTRLTVT.

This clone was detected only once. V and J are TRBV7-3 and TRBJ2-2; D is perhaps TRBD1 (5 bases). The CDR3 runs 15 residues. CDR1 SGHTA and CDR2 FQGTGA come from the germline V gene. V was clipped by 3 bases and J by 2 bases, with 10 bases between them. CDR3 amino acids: CASSFDSRNTGELFF. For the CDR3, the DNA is TGTGCCAGCAGCTTCGACAGTAGAAACACCGGGGAGCTGTTTTTT.

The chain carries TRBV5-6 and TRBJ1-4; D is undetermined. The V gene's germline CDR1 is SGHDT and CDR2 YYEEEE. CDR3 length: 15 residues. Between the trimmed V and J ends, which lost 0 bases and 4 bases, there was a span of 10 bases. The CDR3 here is CASSLVAGSNEKLFF. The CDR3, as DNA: TGTGCCAGCAGCTTGGTAGCGGGCAGTAATGAAAAACTGTTTTTT. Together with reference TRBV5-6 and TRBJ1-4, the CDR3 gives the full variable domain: DAGVTQSPTHLIKTRGQQVTLRCSPKSGHDTVSWYQQALGQGPQFIFQYYEEEERQRGNFPDRFSGHQFPNYSSELNVNALLLGDSALYLCASSLVAGSNEKLFFGSGTQLSVL.

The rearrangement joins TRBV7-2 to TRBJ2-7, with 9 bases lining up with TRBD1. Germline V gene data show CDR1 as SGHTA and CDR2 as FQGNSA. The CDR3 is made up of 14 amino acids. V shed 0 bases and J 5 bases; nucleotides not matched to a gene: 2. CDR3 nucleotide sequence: TGTGCCAGCAGCTTAGCCGGGACAGGGAACGAGCAGTACTTC. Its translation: CASSLAGTGNEQYF.

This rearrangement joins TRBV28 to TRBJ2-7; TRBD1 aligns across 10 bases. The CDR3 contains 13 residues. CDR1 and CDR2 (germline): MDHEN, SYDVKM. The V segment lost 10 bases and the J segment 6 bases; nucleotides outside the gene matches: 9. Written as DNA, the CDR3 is TGTGCCACCTCGGGACAGGGGTTCAGCGAGCAGTACTTC. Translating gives CATSGQGFSEQYF.

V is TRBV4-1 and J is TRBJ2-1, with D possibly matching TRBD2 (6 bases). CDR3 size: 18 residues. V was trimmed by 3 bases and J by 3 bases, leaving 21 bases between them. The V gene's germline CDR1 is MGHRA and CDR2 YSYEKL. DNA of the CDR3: TGCGCCAGCAGCCAGACAGTAACCGGGACTGGAATCTACAATGAGCAGTTCTTC. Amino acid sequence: CASSQTVTGTGIYNEQFF.

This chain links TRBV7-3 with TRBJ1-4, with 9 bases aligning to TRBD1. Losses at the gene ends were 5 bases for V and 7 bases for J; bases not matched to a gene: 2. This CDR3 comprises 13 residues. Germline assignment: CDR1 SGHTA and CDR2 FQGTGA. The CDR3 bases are TGTGCCAGCAGCCAGGACAGGGGTGAAAAACTGTTTTTT. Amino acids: CASSQDRGEKLFF.

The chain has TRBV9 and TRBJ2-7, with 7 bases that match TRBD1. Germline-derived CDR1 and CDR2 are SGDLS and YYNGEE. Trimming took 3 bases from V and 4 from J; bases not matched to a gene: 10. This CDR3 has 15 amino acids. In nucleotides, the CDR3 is TGTGCCAGCAGCGCCGGGTGGCAGGGGGTATACGAGCAGTACTTC. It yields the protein CASSAGWQGVYEQYF.

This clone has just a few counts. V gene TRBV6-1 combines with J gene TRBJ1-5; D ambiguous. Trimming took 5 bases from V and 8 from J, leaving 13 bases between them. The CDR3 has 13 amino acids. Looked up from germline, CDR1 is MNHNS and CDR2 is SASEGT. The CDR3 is CASSYSPREPQHF. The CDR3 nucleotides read TGTGCCAGCAGTTATAGCCCTCGTGAGCCCCAGCATTTT.